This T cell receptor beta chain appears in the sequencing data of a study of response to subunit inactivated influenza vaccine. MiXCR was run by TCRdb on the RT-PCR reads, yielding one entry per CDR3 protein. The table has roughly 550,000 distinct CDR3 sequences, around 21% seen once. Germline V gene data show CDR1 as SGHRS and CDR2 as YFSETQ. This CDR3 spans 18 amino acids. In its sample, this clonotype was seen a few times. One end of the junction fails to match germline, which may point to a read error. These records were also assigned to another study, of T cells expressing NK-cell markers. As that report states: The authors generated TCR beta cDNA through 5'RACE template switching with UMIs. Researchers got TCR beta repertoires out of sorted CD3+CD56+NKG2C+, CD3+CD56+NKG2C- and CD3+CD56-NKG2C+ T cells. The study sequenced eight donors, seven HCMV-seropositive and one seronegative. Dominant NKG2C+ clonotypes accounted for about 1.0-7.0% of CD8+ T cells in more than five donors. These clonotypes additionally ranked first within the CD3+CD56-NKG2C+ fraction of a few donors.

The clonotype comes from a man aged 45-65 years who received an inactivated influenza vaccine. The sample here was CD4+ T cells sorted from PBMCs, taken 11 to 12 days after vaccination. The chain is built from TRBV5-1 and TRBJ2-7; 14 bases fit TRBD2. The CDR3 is CASSLGLGTSGSIYGQYF. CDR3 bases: TGCGCCAGCAGCTTGGGGCTTGGGACTAGCGGGAGTATCTACGGGCAGTACTTC.